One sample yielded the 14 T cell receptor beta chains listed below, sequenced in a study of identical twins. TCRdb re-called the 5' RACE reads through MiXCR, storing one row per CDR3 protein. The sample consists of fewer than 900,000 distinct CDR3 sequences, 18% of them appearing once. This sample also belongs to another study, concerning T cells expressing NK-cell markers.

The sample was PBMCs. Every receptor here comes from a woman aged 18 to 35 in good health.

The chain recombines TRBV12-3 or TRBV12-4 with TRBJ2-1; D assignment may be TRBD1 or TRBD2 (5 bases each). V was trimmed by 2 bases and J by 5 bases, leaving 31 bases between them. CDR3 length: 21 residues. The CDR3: CASSLRQSVGAAQRTNNEQFF. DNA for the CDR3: TGTGCCAGCAGTTTACGGCAGAGTGTCGGGGCAGCCCAAAGAACCAACAATGAGCAGTTCTTC.

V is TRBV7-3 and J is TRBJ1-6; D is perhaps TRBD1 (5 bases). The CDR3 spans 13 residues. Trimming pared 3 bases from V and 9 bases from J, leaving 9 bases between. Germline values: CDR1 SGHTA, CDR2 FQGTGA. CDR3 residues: CASSFTGGSPLHF. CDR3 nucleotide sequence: TGTGCCAGCAGCTTCACAGGAGGTTCACCCCTCCACTTT.

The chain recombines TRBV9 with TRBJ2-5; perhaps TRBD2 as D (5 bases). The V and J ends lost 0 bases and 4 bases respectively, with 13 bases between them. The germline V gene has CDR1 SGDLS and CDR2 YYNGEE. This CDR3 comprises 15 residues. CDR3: CASSVGAGGVETQYF. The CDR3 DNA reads TGTGCCAGCAGCGTAGGGGCGGGCGGAGTAGAGACCCAGTACTTC.

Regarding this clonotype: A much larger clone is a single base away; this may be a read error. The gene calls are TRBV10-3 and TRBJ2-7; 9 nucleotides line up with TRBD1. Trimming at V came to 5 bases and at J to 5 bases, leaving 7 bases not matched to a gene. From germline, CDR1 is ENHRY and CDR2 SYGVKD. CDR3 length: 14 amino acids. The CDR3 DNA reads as TGTGCCATCAGTCGAACAGGGGGCTGGAACGAGCAGTACTTC. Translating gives CAISRTGGWNEQYF.

The CDR3 sequence: CASSSPGTGGGYTF. CDR3 bases: TGTGCCAGCAGTTCACCCGGGACAGGGGGCGGGTACACCTTC. The chain employs TRBV28 and TRBJ1-2, with 12 bases matching TRBD1. The ends lost 4 bases at V and 11 bases at J; junction bases unmatched: 8. The CDR3 consists of 14 residues. Per the germline V gene, CDR1 is MDHEN and CDR2 is SYDVKM.

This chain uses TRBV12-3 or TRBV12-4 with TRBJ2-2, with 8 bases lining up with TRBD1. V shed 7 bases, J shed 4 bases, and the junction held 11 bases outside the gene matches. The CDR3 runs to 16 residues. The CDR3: CASTPPRTGSTGELFF. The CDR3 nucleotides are TGTGCCAGCACCCCCCCCCGGACAGGGTCCACCGGGGAGCTGTTTTTT.

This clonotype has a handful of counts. CDR3 residues: CSARDPAGGQETQYF. DNA of the CDR3: TGCAGTGCTAGAGATCCAGCGGGGGGTCAAGAGACCCAGTACTTC. The chain recombines TRBV20-1 with TRBJ2-5, with 9 bases aligning to TRBD2. The CDR3 length is 15 residues. Germline trimming cut 0 bases from V and 2 bases from J; bases unmatched to any gene: 4. Germline V gene lookup returns CDR1 DFQATT and CDR2 SNEGSKA (reference sequence).

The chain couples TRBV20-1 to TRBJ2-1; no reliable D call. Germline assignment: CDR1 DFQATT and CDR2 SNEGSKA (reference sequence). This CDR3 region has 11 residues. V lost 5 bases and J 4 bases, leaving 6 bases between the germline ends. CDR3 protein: CSALDYNEQFF. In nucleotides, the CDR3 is TGCAGTGCTTTGGATTACAATGAGCAGTTCTTC.

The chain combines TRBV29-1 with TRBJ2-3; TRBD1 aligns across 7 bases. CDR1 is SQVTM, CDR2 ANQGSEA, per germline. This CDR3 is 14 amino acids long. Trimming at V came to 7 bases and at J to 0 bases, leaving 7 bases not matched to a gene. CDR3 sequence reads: CSAGTVTSTDTQYF. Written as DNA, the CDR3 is TGCAGCGCTGGGACAGTTACTAGCACAGATACGCAGTATTTT.

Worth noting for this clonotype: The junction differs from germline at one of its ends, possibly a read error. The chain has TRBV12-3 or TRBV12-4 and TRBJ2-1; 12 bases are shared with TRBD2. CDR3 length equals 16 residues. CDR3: CTSSATSGRYYNEQFF. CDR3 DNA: TGTACCAGCAGTGCAACTAGCGGGAGGTATTACAATGAGCAGTTCTTC.

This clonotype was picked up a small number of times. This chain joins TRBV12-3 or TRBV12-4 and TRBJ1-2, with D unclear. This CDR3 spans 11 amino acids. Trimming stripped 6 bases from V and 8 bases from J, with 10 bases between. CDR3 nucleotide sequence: TGTGCCAGCAGGAGCCGTCGGGGCTACACCTTC. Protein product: CASRSRRGYTF.

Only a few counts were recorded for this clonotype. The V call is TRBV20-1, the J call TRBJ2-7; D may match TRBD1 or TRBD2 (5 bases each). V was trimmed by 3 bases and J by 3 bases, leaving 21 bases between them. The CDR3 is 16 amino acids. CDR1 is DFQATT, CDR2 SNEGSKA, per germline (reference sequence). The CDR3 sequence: CSARGDNRDGNYEQYF. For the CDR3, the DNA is TGCAGTGCTAGGGGCGATAACCGGGACGGGAACTACGAGCAGTACTTC.

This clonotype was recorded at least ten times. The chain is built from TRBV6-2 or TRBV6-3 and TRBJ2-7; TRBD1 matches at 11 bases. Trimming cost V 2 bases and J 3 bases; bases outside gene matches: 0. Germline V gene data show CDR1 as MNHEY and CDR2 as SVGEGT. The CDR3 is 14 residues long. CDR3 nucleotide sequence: TGTGCCAGCAGTTACGGGACAGGGGGCTACGAGCAGTACTTC. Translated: CASSYGTGGYEQYF.

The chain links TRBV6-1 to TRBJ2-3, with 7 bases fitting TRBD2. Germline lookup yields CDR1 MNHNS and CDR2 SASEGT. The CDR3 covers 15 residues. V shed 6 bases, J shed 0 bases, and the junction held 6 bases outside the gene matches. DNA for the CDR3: TGTGCCAGCAGCCAAAGCGGGATTAGCACAGATACGCAGTATTTT. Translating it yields CASSQSGISTDTQYF.